Presented here are 21 T cell receptor beta chains from one specimen sequenced in a study of blood T cell repertoires in COVID-19. The protocol was immunoSEQ multiplex PCR, while the TCRdb copy is restricted to in-frame clones and leaves out a portion. The sample records fewer than 400,000 clones, 89% being singletons. The sequenced sample consisted of PBMCs or T cells enriched from blood (not recorded which). Receptors were obtained from a man between 60 and 75 years old who had recovered from COVID-19.

This chain joins TRBV6-5 and TRBJ2-2; D gene uncertain. The CDR3 loop spans 14 amino acids. Trimming took off 7 bases at V and 4 bases at J, with 13 bases between the two ends. Per germline, CDR1 MNHEY and CDR2 SVGAGI. CDR3: CASIRDSGTGELFF. CDR3 nucleotide sequence: TGTGCCAGCATCCGTGATTCGGGCACCGGGGAGCTGTTTTTT.

The genes are TRBV19 and TRBJ2-7, with 7 bases identical to TRBD2. Germline V gives CDR1 LNHDA, CDR2 SQIVND (reference sequence). Trimming cost V 6 bases and J 3 bases; bases outside gene matches: 8. This CDR3 has 14 amino acids. In DNA form, the CDR3 reads TGTGCCAGTAGCCCTCGGGGGAGGGACTACGAGCAGTACTTC. Its protein product is CASSPRGRDYEQYF.

J is TRBJ2-1 and V is TRBV11-2; 8 bases map to TRBD2. The V segment lost 6 bases and the J segment 7 bases; nucleotides outside the gene matches: 20. The CDR3 is made up of 18 amino acids. Looked up from germline, CDR1 is SGHAT and CDR2 is FQNNGV. In DNA form, the CDR3 reads TGTGCCAGCAGGATCTCGGCGGGAGGAGTTGTCAGTGGGAATGAGCAGTTCTTC. As protein: CASRISAGGVVSGNEQFF. The variable domain in full, completed from reference TRBV11-2 and TRBJ2-1, reads EAGVAQSPRYKIIEKRQSVAFWCNPISGHATLYWYQQILGQGPKLLIQFQNNGVVDDSQLPKDRFSAERLKGVDSTLKIQPAKLEDSAVYLCASRISAGGVVSGNEQFFGPGTRLTVL.

This clone was observed a few times. The chain has TRBV5-1 and TRBJ2-1, with TRBD1 matching 8 bases. Germline lookup yields CDR1 SGHRS and CDR2 YFSETQ. After removal of 1 base from V and 7 bases from J, the junction contained 7 bases not matched to a gene. This CDR3 contains 15 residues. In nucleotides, the CDR3 is TGCGCCAGCAGCTTGCCCCATTGGACAGGGAATGAGCAGTTCTTC. Residues: CASSLPHWTGNEQFF.

V usage is TRBV28 and J usage is TRBJ1-1, with 8 bases fitting TRBD1. Germline assignment: CDR1 MDHEN and CDR2 SYDVKM. The CDR3 has 13 residues. Trimming at V came to 2 bases and at J to 10 bases, leaving 6 bases not matched to a gene. For the CDR3, the DNA is TGTGCCAGCAGTTTAATGGTAGACAGGGGAGCTTTCTTT. Its translation: CASSLMVDRGAFF. Full variable domain (remainder filled in from reference TRBV28 and TRBJ1-1): DVKVTQSSRYLVKRTGEKVFLECVQDMDHENMFWYRQDPGLGLRLIYFSYDVKMKEKGDIPEGYSVSREKKERFSLILESASTNQTSMYLCASSLMVDRGAFFGQGTRLTVV.

V gene TRBV15 combines with J gene TRBJ1-2; D is unresolved. The V gene's germline CDR1 is LNHNV and CDR2 YYDKDF (reference sequence). Trimming pared 0 bases from V and 0 bases from J, leaving 8 bases between. This CDR3 has 15 residues. In DNA, the CDR3 is TGTGCCACCAGCAGAGAAGGCGGGGCTAACTATGGCTACACCTTC. Residues: CATSREGGANYGYTF.

The chain combines TRBV29-1 with TRBJ1-1, with D unclear. Trimming removed 8 bases from V and 7 bases from J, with 14 bases in between. Germline CDR1 is SQVTM and CDR2 is ANQGSEA. This CDR3 has 11 amino acids. This chain's CDR3 is CSTEADFEAFF. DNA of the CDR3: TGCAGCACCGAGGCGGATTTTGAAGCTTTCTTT. Combining the CDR3 with reference TRBV29-1 and TRBJ1-1 gives the whole variable domain SAVISQKPSRDICQRGTSLTIQCQVDSQVTMMFWYRQQPGQSLTLIATANQGSEATYESGFVIDKFPISRPNLTFSTLTVSNMSPEDSSIYLCSTEADFEAFFGQGTRLTVV.

The chain uses TRBV28 and TRBJ1-6; TRBD1 agrees at 8 bases. The CDR3 covers 14 residues. The trim removed 7 bases at V and 7 bases at J, leaving 6 bases unmatched. In germline, CDR1 is MDHEN, CDR2 SYDVKM. CDR3 in amino acids: CASTAPGGNSPLHF. The CDR3 DNA is TGTGCCAGCACCGCCCCAGGGGGCAATTCACCCCTCCACTTT.

The chain joins TRBV28 to TRBJ2-2; 8 positions match TRBD1. The CDR3 loop spans 16 amino acids. The junction had 6 bases not matched to a gene; V was cut back by 1 base and J by 5 bases. Germline CDR1 and CDR2: MDHEN and SYDVKM. CDR3 sequence: CASSLFTGGGTGELFF. For the CDR3, the DNA is TGTGCCAGCAGTTTATTTACAGGGGGAGGAACCGGGGAGCTGTTTTTT.

The gene calls are TRBV4-3 and TRBJ2-1; possible D gene TRBD2, 6 bases. Trimming cost V 2 bases and J 6 bases, with 20 bases left between them. CDR3 length equals 17 residues. The germline V gene has CDR1 LGHNA and CDR2 YSLEER. The CDR3 nucleotides read TGCGCCAGCAGCCAAATCTTTATGGCGGAGGGGCCCAATGAGCAGTTCTTC. The encoded protein is CASSQIFMAEGPNEQFF.

The chain recombines TRBV7-2 with TRBJ1-1; D remains ambiguous. Germline V lookup: CDR1 SGHTA, CDR2 FQGNSA. This CDR3 has 14 amino acids. V lost 1 base to trimming and J lost 1 base, with 7 bases between them. The CDR3 reads CASSLVNSNTEAFF. CDR3 bases: TGTGCCAGCAGCTTAGTTAATTCGAACACTGAAGCTTTCTTT.

This clone was counted only a few times. The chain links TRBV29-1 to TRBJ2-5; maybe TRBD1 (5 bases). The CDR3 contains 14 residues. Germline CDR1 is SQVTM and CDR2 is ANQGSEA. Trimming left V 2 bases short and J 5 bases short, with 15 bases between. CDR3 protein: CSVEKGNGVETQYF. The CDR3, as DNA: TGCAGCGTTGAAAAGGGGAACGGTGTGGAGACCCAGTACTTC.

The chain is built from TRBV5-1 and TRBJ2-7, with D possibly being TRBD2 (5 bases). The CDR3 runs to 14 residues. The germline CDR1 and CDR2 sequences are SGHRS and YFSETQ. V was cut by 3 bases and J by 1 base, with 11 bases left in between. The CDR3 nucleotides read TGCGCCAGCAGCTGGGCGGGCGGATCCTACGAGCAGTACTTC. This gives the protein CASSWAGGSYEQYF.

The chain carries TRBV27 and TRBJ2-3, with 11 nucleotides matching TRBD2. The CDR3 contains 17 residues. V gave up 1 base and J gave up 4 bases; unmatched junction bases: 7. Germline CDR1 MNHEY, CDR2 SMNVEV (reference sequence). The CDR3 sequence: CASSLFLAGGLADTQYF. CDR3 in DNA: TGTGCCAGCAGTTTATTCCTAGCGGGAGGTTTAGCAGATACGCAGTATTTT.

The chain carries TRBV29-1 and TRBJ1-1; D may be TRBD1 (6 bases). The germline gives CDR1 SQVTM, CDR2 ANQGSEA. This CDR3 region has 12 residues. V lost 7 bases and J 2 bases, leaving 11 bases between the germline ends. CDR3 region: CSARGANTEAFF. The CDR3 region has the DNA TGCAGCGCCCGGGGGGCCAACACTGAAGCTTTCTTT.

The gene calls are TRBV28 and TRBJ1-5; 7 nucleotides line up with TRBD1. The CDR3 runs to 15 residues. Germline loops: CDR1 MDHEN, CDR2 SYDVKM. V lost 3 bases, J lost 2 bases, and 4 bases stayed unmatched. CDR3 loop: CASSFLTGGNQPQHF. The CDR3, as DNA: TGTGCCAGCAGTTTTCTAACAGGGGGCAATCAGCCCCAGCATTTT.

The rearrangement uses TRBV10-2 and TRBJ2-1, with 7 bases matching TRBD1. With V trimmed by 3 bases and J by 1 base, 6 bases remained unmatched. The CDR3 is 16 residues long. Germline values: CDR1 WSHSY, CDR2 SAAADI. This chain's CDR3 is CASSERGTVSYNEQFF. CDR3 DNA sequence: TGCGCCAGCAGTGAACGAGGGACAGTTTCCTACAATGAGCAGTTCTTC.

The chain has TRBV9 and TRBJ2-7, with TRBD1 identical over 7 bases. Trimming cost V 0 bases and J 6 bases; bases outside gene matches: 6. Looked up from germline, CDR1 is SGDLS and CDR2 is YYNGEE. This CDR3 comprises 14 residues. CDR3 region: CASSVEVRGSEQYF. CDR3 DNA: TGTGCCAGCAGCGTAGAGGTCAGGGGGAGCGAGCAGTACTTC.

V gene TRBV28 combines with J gene TRBJ1-2, with D unresolved. Germline V gene sequence: CDR1 MDHEN, CDR2 SYDVKM. The CDR3 consists of 13 residues. V lost 5 bases and J 1 base, leaving 8 bases between the germline ends. CDR3 residues: CASSGLLNYGYTF. The CDR3 bases are TGTGCCAGCAGTGGACTACTTAACTATGGCTACACCTTC.

The chain employs TRBV7-2 and TRBJ2-1, with 9 bases matching TRBD2. V shed 3 bases, J shed 7 bases, and the junction held 7 bases outside the gene matches. The CDR3 covers 15 residues. CDR1 SGHTA and CDR2 FQGNSA come from the germline V gene. The CDR3 loop is CASSFGSGRRNEQFF. The CDR3 DNA sequence: TGTGCCAGCAGCTTCGGAAGCGGGAGGAGGAATGAGCAGTTCTTC. The complete variable domain, with remaining parts taken from reference TRBV7-2 and TRBJ2-1, reads GAGVSQSPSNKVTEKGKDVELRCDPISGHTALYWYRQSLGQGLEFLIYFQGNSAPDKSGLPSDRFSAERTGGSVSTLTIQRTQQEDSAVYLCASSFGSGRRNEQFFGPGTRLTVL.

The rearrangement uses TRBV19 and TRBJ1-6, with 8 bases fitting TRBD1. V dropped 4 bases and J dropped 10; count of bases not matched to a gene: 6. Per the germline V gene, CDR1 is LNHDA and CDR2 is SQIVND (reference sequence). CDR3 length equals 14 residues. The CDR3 DNA is TGTGCCAGTAGTACCGGACAGGGAGAGTCACCCCTCCACTTT. Its translation: CASSTGQGESPLHF.